This note documents a single T cell receptor beta chain sequence. Assay: immunoSEQ multiplex PCR; the TCRdb copy retains only in-frame clones and omits some. The sample gives some 11,000 clones, roughly four fifths of which show up once; approximately 32% is in the top ten. The CDR3 sequence is 15 residues long. Trimming at V came to 5 bases and at J to 7 bases, leaving 10 bases not matched to a gene. Germline lookup yields CDR1 SGHNT and CDR2 YENEEA. The data are from a study of PD-1 and CTLA-4 blockade in melanoma. This TCR came from a human donor with melanoma. This chain joins TRBV11-3 and TRBJ2-1, with 8 nucleotides matching TRBD1. The source material was CD8+ T cells from peripheral blood, sampled from a patient given anti-PD-1 treatment. CDR3 sequence reads: CASSGWTGIGNEQFF. CDR3 bases: TGTGCCAGCAGCGGGTGGACAGGGATTGGGAATGAGCAGTTCTTC.